Presented here are 24 T cell receptor beta chains from one specimen sequenced in a study of cytomegalovirus exposure and HLA in healthy donors. The PCR made use of 60 Vbeta and 13 Jbeta primers. Libraries were prepared by immunoSEQ multiplex PCR; TCRdb keeps only in-frame clonotypes and omits some of them. This sample has over 100,000 clones, with 75% to 85% found just once. Material for sequencing was PBMCs. Receptors were obtained from a male donor in good health and CMV-seronegative.

This clone has only a few counts. This chain uses TRBV2 with TRBJ1-1; 7 bases fit TRBD1. This CDR3 is 14 amino acids long. V gave up 6 bases and J gave up 4 bases; unmatched junction bases: 8. CDR1 is SNHLY and CDR2 is FYNNEI in the germline V gene. This CDR3 reads CASSRDPGGTEAFF. The CDR3 region has the DNA TGTGCCAGCAGCCGAGACCCAGGGGGCACTGAAGCTTTCTTT.

The chain is built from TRBV20-1 and TRBJ2-7, with a possible D match to TRBD2 (5 bases). The germline CDR1 and CDR2 sequences are DFQATT and SNEGSKA (reference sequence). Trimming left V 3 bases short and J 5 bases short, with 8 bases between. The CDR3 contains 11 residues. CDR3 sequence (DNA): TGCAGTGCTAGTTGGCGGGACGAGCAGTACTTC. This codes for CSASWRDEQYF.

The J gene is TRBJ1-1, the V gene TRBV30, with D unclear. CDR1 GTSNPN and CDR2 SVGIG come from the germline V gene (reference sequence). This CDR3 is 12 amino acids long. The V end was cut by 7 bases, the J end by 1 base, with 10 bases between. Here the CDR3 DNA reads TGTGCCTTCGGGGTACAGAACACTGAAGCTTTCTTT. Translation gives CAFGVQNTEAFF.

The rearrangement links TRBV7-8 to TRBJ2-7, with 14 positions matching TRBD2. The CDR3 has 18 amino acids. Germline V gene data show CDR1 as SGHVS and CDR2 as FQNEAQ. Germline trimming cut 4 bases from V and 2 bases from J; bases unmatched to any gene: 10. CDR3 DNA sequence: TGTGCCAGCAGCTCAAGACGGACTAGCGGGGGGAACACCTACGAGCAGTACTTC. It encodes CASSSRRTSGGNTYEQYF.

V gene TRBV11-3 combines with J gene TRBJ2-1; 7 nucleotides align to TRBD1. Trimming took 4 bases from V and 3 from J; bases not matched to a gene: 0. This CDR3 spans 13 amino acids. The V gene's germline CDR1 is SGHNT and CDR2 YENEEA. This CDR3 reads CASSSGGYNEQFF. The CDR3 bases are TGTGCCAGCAGCTCAGGGGGCTACAATGAGCAGTTCTTC. The full variable domain, completed using reference TRBV11-3 and TRBJ2-1, is EAGVVQSPRYKIIEKKQPVAFWCNPISGHNTLYWYLQNLGQGPELLIRYENEEAVDDSQLPKDRFSAERLKGVDSTLKIQPAELGDSAVYLCASSSGGYNEQFFGPGTRLTVL.

The CDR3 DNA follows: TGTGCCAGCAGCTTGGGGGCGGGGGGGTGGAATGAGCAGTTCTTC. As protein: CASSLGAGGWNEQFF. The V call is TRBV5-6, the J call TRBJ2-1; 9 bases line up with TRBD2. The CDR3 sequence is 15 residues long. Germline V CDR1 and CDR2: SGHDT, YYEEEE. Germline trimming cut 0 bases from V and 7 bases from J; bases unmatched to any gene: 5.

The chain joins TRBV2 to TRBJ2-2, with 9 bases lining up with TRBD2. There are 13 residues in the CDR3. Germline assignment: CDR1 SNHLY and CDR2 FYNNEI. J gave up 1 base and V 9 bases, and 0 bases lay outside the gene matches. In DNA, the CDR3 is TGTGCCAGTAGCGGGGGGAACACCGGGGAGCTGTTTTTT. Protein: CASSGGNTGELFF.

This clone was observed a few times. The chain is built from TRBV12-5 and TRBJ1-4, with 10 bases identical to TRBD1. CDR1 LGHNT and CDR2 FRNRAP come from the germline V gene. V was clipped by 7 bases and J by 6 bases; unmatched bases: 8. This CDR3 has 15 amino acids. The CDR3 is CASALPGTGDEKLFF. DNA for the CDR3: TGTGCTAGTGCCCTTCCCGGGACAGGGGATGAAAAACTGTTTTTT.

The chain joins TRBV6-1 to TRBJ2-5; the D gene is possibly TRBD2 (5 bases). Germline V gene sequence: CDR1 MNHNS, CDR2 SASEGT. The CDR3 sequence is 15 residues long. Trimming left V 1 base short and J 5 bases short, with 14 bases between. As DNA, the CDR3 is TGTGCCAGCAGTGAAGAGGGTAATAGCGAGGAGACCCAGTACTTC. It codes for CASSEEGNSEETQYF.

The V call is TRBV4-3, the J call TRBJ2-3; D call uncertain. With 0 bases removed from V and 5 bases from J, the gap between germline ends came to 15 bases. The germline CDR1 and CDR2 sequences are LGHNA and YSLEER. The CDR3 has 16 amino acids. The CDR3 loop is CASSQDYVIALDTQYF. The CDR3 region has the DNA TGCGCCAGCAGCCAAGATTACGTTATAGCCCTAGATACGCAGTATTTT.

This clone turned up a few times. The chain joins TRBV4-2 to TRBJ2-6, with D possibly being TRBD2 (5 bases). The germline gives CDR1 LGHNA, CDR2 YNFKEQ. Trimming stripped 0 bases from V and 4 bases from J, with 10 bases between. The CDR3 totals 16 residues. CDR3 coding DNA: TGTGCCAGCAGCCAAGAACTAGGCCCCGGGGCCAACGTCCTGACTTTC. Encoded protein: CASSQELGPGANVLTF.

This clone was counted a few times. V is TRBV6-5 and J is TRBJ1-6; D gene uncertain. The germline V and J ends were trimmed by 10 bases and 8 bases, with 15 bases remaining between them. The germline gives CDR1 MNHEY, CDR2 SVGAGI. The CDR3 has 13 residues. CDR3 protein: CATNPSADSPLHF. The CDR3 nucleotides are TGTGCCACCAACCCCTCCGCGGATTCACCCCTCCACTTT.

This rearrangement joins TRBV5-1 to TRBJ1-1, with D possibly being TRBD1 (5 bases). The ends were cut back, 4 bases at V and 6 bases at J, with 13 bases in the middle. The germline gives CDR1 SGHRS, CDR2 YFSETQ. This CDR3 spans 13 amino acids. In DNA, the CDR3 is TGCGCCAGCAGCCGTTCGGACACCCCTGAAGCTTTCTTT. Protein: CASSRSDTPEAFF.

This clone was detected only once. The CDR3 reads CASRISYEQYF. The DNA for the CDR3 is TGTGCCAGCAGGATCTCCTACGAGCAGTACTTC. V is TRBV2 and J is TRBJ2-5, with no clear D. The J call may not be correct, given that the DNA end is closer to TRBJ2-7. This CDR3 region has 11 residues. Germline CDR1 is SNHLY and CDR2 is FYNNEI.

The chain uses TRBV7-9 and TRBJ2-5, with D possibly matching TRBD1 (6 bases). The closer fit of TRBJ2-7 to the DNA end suggests the J call may be wrong. CDR1 and CDR2 from the germline V gene are SEHNR and FQNEAQ (reference sequence). CDR3 length equals 15 residues. The chain's CDR3 is CASSLESSGGHEQYF. The CDR3 DNA sequence: TGTGCCAGCAGCTTAGAAAGTTCTGGGGGCCACGAGCAGTACTTC.

The rearrangement joins TRBV2 to TRBJ1-4; D call uncertain. Trimming removed 5 bases from V and 7 bases from J, with 14 bases in between. Germline V gives CDR1 SNHLY, CDR2 FYNNEI. The CDR3 covers 14 residues. CDR3: CASSPGRWGEKLFF. The CDR3 nucleotides read TGTGCCAGCAGTCCCGGGAGATGGGGTGAAAAACTGTTTTTT.

V and J are TRBV5-1 and TRBJ2-7; the match to TRBD1 covers 11 bases. J was trimmed by 6 bases and V by 4 bases; bases with no gene match: 9. Germline assignment: CDR1 SGHRS and CDR2 YFSETQ. The CDR3 runs to 15 residues. The CDR3 loop is CASSGQGARGSEQYF. The DNA of the CDR3 is TGCGCCAGCAGCGGACAGGGGGCTAGGGGAAGCGAGCAGTACTTC.

CDR3 sequence: CASSLPTGGGEKLFF. Written as DNA, the CDR3 is TGTGCCAGCAGCTTACCCACAGGGGGGGGTGAAAAACTGTTTTTT. The rearrangement uses TRBV11-3 and TRBJ1-4, with 8 bases aligning to TRBD1. The CDR3 is 15 residues long. CDR1 is SGHNT, CDR2 YENEEA, per germline. Germline trimming cut 2 bases from V and 7 bases from J; bases unmatched to any gene: 6.

The V call is TRBV27, the J call TRBJ2-5; 12 bases fit TRBD2. The trim removed 6 bases at V and 11 bases at J, leaving 19 bases unmatched. Germline loops: CDR1 MNHEY, CDR2 SMNVEV (reference sequence). The CDR3 loop spans 17 amino acids. CDR3 sequence reads: CASRRPSSGGALREQYF. CDR3 coding DNA: TGTGCCAGCAGGCGTCCATCTAGCGGGGGGGCCCTACGAGAGCAGTACTTC.

V usage is TRBV7-2 and J usage is TRBJ2-1; TRBD2 is a possible D gene (5 bases). Germline CDR1 SGHTA, CDR2 FQGNSA. The CDR3 is 14 amino acids. Trimming shortened V by 3 bases and J by 6 bases, and 12 bases separated the two germline ends. The CDR3, as DNA: TGTGCCAGCAGCTTGTTGAGACTAACCAATGAGCAGTTCTTC. Translating it yields CASSLLRLTNEQFF. Full variable domain (rest looked up from reference TRBV7-2 and TRBJ2-1): GAGVSQSPSNKVTEKGKDVELRCDPISGHTALYWYRQSLGQGLEFLIYFQGNSAPDKSGLPSDRFSAERTGGSVSTLTIQRTQQEDSAVYLCASSLLRLTNEQFFGPGTRLTVL.

The count of this clone is one. The chain is built from TRBV7-9 and TRBJ2-5; 8 positions match TRBD2. The CDR3 is 15 amino acids. The V gene's germline CDR1 is SEHNR and CDR2 FQNEAQ (reference sequence). The ends lost 5 bases at V and 4 bases at J; junction bases unmatched: 9. Here the CDR3 reads CASSPRGGRRETQYF. CDR3 sequence (DNA): TGTGCCAGCAGCCCCCGGGGGGGCCGCCGAGAGACCCAGTACTTC.

This chain links TRBV27 with TRBJ1-1; 8 bases match TRBD1. The CDR3 is made up of 14 amino acids. Germline-derived CDR1 and CDR2 are MNHEY and SMNVEV (reference sequence). V was clipped by 5 bases and J by 4 bases; unmatched bases: 6. In DNA form, the CDR3 reads TGTGCCAGCAGTAAGACAGGGGTCGGCACTGAAGCTTTCTTT. Encoded protein: CASSKTGVGTEAFF.

This clone showed up just once. This specimen includes other DNA sequences encoding the same CDR3. This rearrangement joins TRBV14 to TRBJ1-6; possible D gene TRBD1, 5 bases. V lost 4 bases and J lost 9, with 13 bases in between. The CDR3 consists of 14 residues. Germline-derived CDR1 and CDR2 are SGHDN and FVKESK. The CDR3 here is CASSLNQGFSPLHF. CDR3 DNA: TGTGCCAGCAGCCTTAACCAGGGCTTTTCACCCCTCCACTTT.

The chain employs TRBV4-2 and TRBJ1-5; D is perhaps TRBD1 (5 bases). CDR1 is LGHNA and CDR2 is YNFKEQ in the germline V gene. The CDR3 is made up of 15 amino acids. The ends were cut back, 1 base at V and 10 bases at J, with 17 bases in the middle. The CDR3 region is CASSQVQGSIEPQHF. As DNA, the CDR3 is TGTGCCAGCAGCCAAGTGCAGGGTTCCATTGAACCCCAGCATTTT.